The TCR beta chain described here comes from a study of tumor and adjacent non-tumor tissue in lung cancer. Study summary: On average, productive TCRbeta reads reached 4 million to 5 million per sample.

Notes on this clonotype: Its target is not known. The junction shows a germline mismatch at one end, possibly a read error.

There are 12 residues in the CDR3. Germline V gene lookup returns CDR1 MNHNS and CDR2 SASEGT. RNA was extracted from bulk tissue without any cell sorting. The library came from three nested PCR rounds adapted from ARM-PCR protocols. TCRdb re-called the multiplex PCR reads with MiXCR, one entry per CDR3 protein. In the table there are approximately 140,000 distinct CDR3 sequences, approximately 66% of which are singletons. Study-level points and caveats: Significantly higher TCR diversity was found in tumor than normal lung.

This clonotype was obtained from a man aged 55 to 70 with small cell lung cancer. V is TRBV6-1 and J is TRBJ2-7; the D gene is possibly TRBD1 (6 bases). The sequencing input was lung tumor tissue. In DNA, the CDR3 is TGTGCCAGCAGTGAAGGGGGGCTGGAGCAATACTTC. Its protein is CASSEGGLEQYF.